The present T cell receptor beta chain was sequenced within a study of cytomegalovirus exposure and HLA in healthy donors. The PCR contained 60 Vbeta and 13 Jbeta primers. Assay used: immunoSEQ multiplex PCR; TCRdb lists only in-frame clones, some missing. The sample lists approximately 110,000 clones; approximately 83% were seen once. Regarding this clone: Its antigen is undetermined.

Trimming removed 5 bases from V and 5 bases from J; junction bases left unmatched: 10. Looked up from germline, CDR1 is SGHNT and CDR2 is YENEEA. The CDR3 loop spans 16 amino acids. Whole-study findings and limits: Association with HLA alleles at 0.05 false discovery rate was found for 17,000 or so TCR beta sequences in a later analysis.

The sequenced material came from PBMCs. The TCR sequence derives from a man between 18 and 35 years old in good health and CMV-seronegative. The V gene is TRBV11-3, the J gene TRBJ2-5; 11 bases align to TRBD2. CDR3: CASSPLAGGGLETQYF. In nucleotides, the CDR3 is TGTGCCAGCAGCCCGTTAGCGGGAGGGGGGTTGGAGACCCAGTACTTC.